The sequence of this T cell receptor (beta chain) was determined in a study of shared clonotypes between healthy human individuals. V lost 2 bases and J 0 bases, leaving 12 bases between the germline ends. Germline lookup yields CDR1 MGHRA and CDR2 YSYEKL. This CDR3 spans 16 amino acids. Naivety among CD8 cells was defined by CD45RO negativity and positive CCR7 selection, thereby excluding terminally differentiated effector memory CD45RA+ cells. TCRdb keeps only in-frame clones here, not all; method: immunoSEQ multiplex PCR. The table has about 2.1 million clones, 90% to 95% seen once; the top ten hold approximately 1.6%.

The sequence was obtained from a man in his late teens or twenties in good health. Some clones in this sample may be carry-over from other donors' samples. This chain connects TRBV4-1 to TRBJ2-3; D gene ambiguous. The sample taken for sequencing was naive CD8+ T cells from PBMCs. CDR3 region: CASSQSPGLSTDTQYF. The DNA of the CDR3 is TGCGCCAGCAGCCAATCCCCCGGGTTGAGCACAGATACGCAGTATTTT.